Presented here are 25 T cell receptor beta chains from one specimen sequenced in a study of T cell clonotyping in hematopoietic cell transplantation. TCRdb keeps only in-frame clones here, not all; method: immunoSEQ multiplex PCR. The sample contains about 10,000 clones, approximately 77% of which appear only once. The material sequenced was PBMCs, taken 30 days after allogeneic stem cell transplant. These receptors all stem from a female patient in her thirties or forties who had an allogeneic stem cell transplant from a related donor, so T cells may come from the graft donor. Some clones in this sample may be carry-over from other donors' samples.

The V call is TRBV5-4, the J call TRBJ2-7; 10 bases line up with TRBD1. There are 15 residues in the CDR3. CDR1 and CDR2 (germline): SGHNT, YYREEE (reference sequence). Germline trimming cut 4 bases from V and 7 bases from J; bases unmatched to any gene: 11. CDR3 nucleotides: TGTGCCAGCAGCCTCGCCGGGACAGGGGCGGTAGAGCAGTACTTC. Its translation: CASSLAGTGAVEQYF.

The genes are TRBV7-9 and TRBJ1-2; weak D call: TRBD1 (5 bases). The CDR3 is 15 residues long. The germline V gene encodes CDR1 SEHNR and CDR2 FQNEAQ (reference sequence). Trimming removed 1 base from V and 7 bases from J, with 16 bases in between. CDR3 sequence reads: CASSLVSAGLAGYTF. CDR3 nucleotide sequence: TGTGCCAGCAGCTTAGTTTCCGCAGGGCTCGCTGGCTACACCTTC. The full variable domain, in which reference TRBV7-9 and TRBJ1-2 provide the parts outside the CDR3, is DTGVSQNPRHKITKRGQNVTFRCDPISEHNRLYWYRQTLGQGPEFLTYFQNEAQLEKSRLLSDRFSAERPKGSFSTLEIQRTEQGDSAMYLCASSLVSAGLAGYTFGSGTRLTVV.

In this sample, this clone is medium-sized. The chain is built from TRBV28 and TRBJ1-2, with 10 bases identical to TRBD1. V was pared by 9 bases and J by 7 bases, with 8 bases of the junction left unmatched. Germline V gives CDR1 MDHEN, CDR2 SYDVKM. CDR3 size: 13 residues. Written as DNA, the CDR3 is TGTGCCAGAACCGGGACAGGGGAAGGTGGCTACACCTTC. Its protein is CARTGTGEGGYTF.

V and J are TRBV7-2 and TRBJ2-5; TRBD2 agrees at 7 bases. The V segment lost 1 base and the J segment 5 bases; nucleotides outside the gene matches: 10. Germline V gene lookup returns CDR1 SGHTA and CDR2 FQGNSA. This CDR3 spans 16 amino acids. CDR3: CASSLDSSGGRETQYF. The CDR3 DNA reads as TGTGCCAGCAGCTTAGATTCTTCGGGAGGACGGGAGACCCAGTACTTC.

This clone has only one observation. V gene TRBV14 combines with J gene TRBJ1-1; D gene ambiguous. CDR3 length equals 14 residues. Germline loops: CDR1 SGHDN, CDR2 FVKESK. V lost 0 bases, J lost 6 bases, and 11 bases lay in between. DNA for the CDR3: TGTGCCAGCAGCCAAGATCTGTTGGGGTCTGAAGCTTTCTTT. Protein product: CASSQDLLGSEAFF.

This clone was observed once. The rearrangement links TRBV19 to TRBJ2-2; 8 nucleotides line up with TRBD1. The CDR3 spans 16 residues. The V segment lost 3 bases and the J segment 7 bases; nucleotides outside the gene matches: 10. CDR1 LNHDA and CDR2 SQIVND come from the germline V gene (reference sequence). The chain's CDR3 is CASSILDRGQSGELFF. The CDR3 nucleotides read TGTGCCAGTAGTATTTTAGACAGGGGCCAGAGCGGGGAGCTGTTTTTT. Using reference TRBV19 and TRBJ2-2 for the parts outside the CDR3, the full variable domain is DGGITQSPKYLFRKEGQNVTLSCEQNLNHDAMYWYRQDPGQGLRLIYYSQIVNDFQKGDIAEGYSVSREKKESFPLTVTSAQKNPTAFYLCASSILDRGQSGELFFGEGSRLTVL.

To note about this clone: Other DNA sequences from this sample encode an identical CDR3 as well. The V call is TRBV6-5, the J call TRBJ1-1; D is uncertain. Trimming cost V 3 bases and J 5 bases, with 7 bases left between them. Germline V gene lookup returns CDR1 MNHEY and CDR2 SVGAGI. This CDR3 contains 12 residues. CDR3 sequence (DNA): TGTGCCAGCAGTTATGCGGGAACTGAAGCTTTCTTT. It specifies CASSYAGTEAFF.

CDR3 sequence: CASSLSDAAFF. The CDR3 nucleotides are TGTGCCAGCAGCTTATCCGACGCAGCTTTCTTT. The gene calls are TRBV7-8 and TRBJ1-1; no reliable D call. V was trimmed by 2 bases and J by 10 bases, leaving 8 bases between them. This CDR3 region has 11 residues. Germline assignment: CDR1 SGHVS and CDR2 FQNEAQ.

This clone has just one count. This specimen includes other DNA sequences encoding the same CDR3. The V gene is TRBV5-6, the J gene TRBJ2-7; the match to TRBD1 covers 9 bases. This CDR3 region has 14 residues. V trimming: 3 bases; J trimming: 3 bases; junction bases outside the gene matches: 4. CDR1 and CDR2 from the germline V gene are SGHDT and YYEEEE. CDR3 amino acids: CASSSPGQGYEQYF. The CDR3 DNA sequence: TGTGCCAGCAGCTCACCGGGACAGGGCTACGAGCAGTACTTC.

This clone is judged large. The J gene is TRBJ2-4, the V gene TRBV9; TRBD1 agrees at 10 bases. The germline V gene encodes CDR1 SGDLS and CDR2 YYNGEE. V was clipped by 3 bases and J by 1 base; unmatched bases: 10. This CDR3 comprises 18 residues. The CDR3 bases are TGTGCCAGCAGCGCCGGACAGGGGGTCGCGATGGCCAAAAACATTCAGTACTTC. Residues: CASSAGQGVAMAKNIQYF.

The rearrangement uses TRBV5-6 and TRBJ2-1; the D gene is possibly TRBD2 (5 bases). The CDR3 extends over 14 amino acids. V was pared by 6 bases and J by 8 bases, with 18 bases between. Per the germline V gene, CDR1 is SGHDT and CDR2 is YYEEEE. The CDR3 loop is CASNPWGERDEQFF. CDR3 DNA: TGTGCCAGCAACCCCTGGGGAGAGCGAGATGAGCAGTTCTTC.

The chain is built from TRBV11-3 and TRBJ2-7; 9 bases match TRBD2. Germline V gene sequence: CDR1 SGHNT, CDR2 YENEEA. V lost 4 bases, J lost 1 base, and 5 bases stayed unmatched. This CDR3 has 15 residues. The CDR3 DNA follows: TGTGCCAGCAGCTCTCGCGGGAGGGATTCCTACGAGCAGTACTTC. It codes for CASSSRGRDSYEQYF.

The chain links TRBV6-1 to TRBJ2-3, with 13 bases aligning to TRBD2. Trimming took 3 bases from V and 3 from J; bases not matched to a gene: 15. There are 20 residues in the CDR3. Per germline, CDR1 MNHNS and CDR2 SASEGT. The CDR3 is CASSDLSGGTSGIPTDTQYF. In DNA, the CDR3 is TGTGCCAGCAGTGACCTCTCCGGAGGGACTAGCGGGATTCCGACAGATACGCAGTATTTT.

V gene TRBV2 combines with J gene TRBJ2-4; 11 bases align to TRBD2. CDR3 length equals 14 residues. Germline CDR1 SNHLY, CDR2 FYNNEI. V gave up 6 bases and J gave up 7 bases; unmatched junction bases: 5. The CDR3 loop is CASSELAGANIQYF. The CDR3 nucleotides read TGTGCCAGCAGCGAACTAGCGGGAGCTAACATTCAGTACTTC.

The genes are TRBV10-3 and TRBJ2-2; no firm D call. The V gene lost 3 bases and the J gene lost 3 bases, with 5 bases spanning the gap. CDR3 length equals 13 residues. Germline lookup yields CDR1 ENHRY and CDR2 SYGVKD. The CDR3: CAISEVDTGELFF. The DNA for the CDR3 is TGTGCCATCAGTGAAGTTGACACCGGGGAGCTGTTTTTT.

V is TRBV29-1 and J is TRBJ1-4, with TRBD1 identical over 10 bases. V gave up 5 bases and J gave up 7 bases; unmatched junction bases: 7. Germline CDR1 is SQVTM and CDR2 is ANQGSEA. The CDR3 extends over 14 amino acids. DNA of the CDR3: TGCAGCGTTTGGGGGGGACAGGGGAGTGAAAAACTGTTTTTT. Its translation is CSVWGGQGSEKLFF.

The gene calls are TRBV30 and TRBJ2-7, with TRBD1 matching 7 bases. J gave up 5 bases and V 5 bases, and 3 bases lay outside the gene matches. The CDR3 has 11 amino acids. CDR1 GTSNPN and CDR2 SVGIG come from the germline V gene (reference sequence). The chain's CDR3 is CAWGTADEQYF. As DNA, the CDR3 is TGTGCCTGGGGGACAGCCGACGAGCAGTACTTC. The full variable domain, with the rest looked up from reference TRBV30 and TRBJ2-7, is SQTIHQWPATLVQPVGSPLSLECTVEGTSNPNLYWYRQAAGRGLQLLFYSVGIGQISSEVPQNLSASRPQDRQFILSSKKLLLSDSGFYLCAWGTADEQYFGPGTRLTVT.

The J gene is TRBJ1-5, the V gene TRBV7-2, with a weak D call TRBD1 (5 bases). Deletions cut 1 base from V and 5 bases from J, with 24 bases between. CDR1 and CDR2 (germline): SGHTA, FQGNSA. The CDR3 is 19 residues long. The CDR3 protein is CASSLVGRQGRSVHQPQHF. In DNA form, the CDR3 reads TGTGCCAGCAGCTTAGTGGGTCGGCAGGGACGTTCGGTGCATCAGCCCCAGCATTTT.

The chain is built from TRBV29-1 and TRBJ1-1; D is undetermined. Germline CDR1 reads SQVTM; CDR2 reads ANQGSEA. V was cut by 0 bases and J by 11 bases, with 10 bases left in between. The CDR3 is made up of 11 amino acids. In nucleotides, the CDR3 is TGCAGCGTTGAAGATGATGATGGCGCTTTCTTT. This codes for CSVEDDDGAFF.

The V gene is TRBV29-1, the J gene TRBJ1-2; D remains ambiguous. This CDR3 is built from 11 residues. Deletions cut 6 bases from V and 2 bases from J, with 7 bases between. Germline CDR1 and CDR2: SQVTM and ANQGSEA. The CDR3 loop reads CSVTMNYGYTF. CDR3 nucleotide sequence: TGCAGCGTAACCATGAACTATGGCTACACCTTC.

J is TRBJ1-2 and V is TRBV30; 7 positions match TRBD1. This CDR3 has 13 residues. Germline assignment: CDR1 GTSNPN and CDR2 SVGIG (reference sequence). The V gene end was trimmed by 4 bases and the J gene end by 7 bases; junction bases not matched to a gene: 9. The chain's CDR3 is CAWTEHRGGGYTF. CDR3 nucleotide sequence: TGTGCCTGGACTGAGCACAGGGGAGGTGGCTACACCTTC.

The chain joins TRBV7-9 to TRBJ1-2, with D unclear. Germline V gene data show CDR1 as SEHNR and CDR2 as FQNEAQ (reference sequence). Trimming pared 5 bases from V and 5 bases from J, leaving 12 bases between. The CDR3 is 13 residues long. CDR3 protein: CASSPGLGYGYTF. CDR3 bases: TGTGCCAGCAGCCCCGGGTTGGGGTATGGCTACACCTTC.

This chain joins TRBV7-9 and TRBJ2-7; D not resolved. V lost 5 bases to trimming and J lost 3 bases, with 5 bases between them. The CDR3 length is 11 residues. Germline CDR1 SEHNR, CDR2 FQNEAQ (reference sequence). The CDR3 loop reads CASSRGYEQYF. CDR3 nucleotide sequence: TGTGCCAGCAGCCGTGGCTACGAGCAGTACTTC.

V and J are TRBV25-1 and TRBJ2-1; no clear D gene. The germline gives CDR1 MGHDK, CDR2 SYGVNS. The CDR3 is 11 residues long. V was cut by 1 base and J by 10 bases, with 5 bases left in between. CDR3 coding DNA: TGTGCCAGCAGTGAATCTAGAGAGCAGTTCTTC. Protein sequence: CASSESREQFF.

This clone occurred once. The V gene is TRBV2, the J gene TRBJ2-1; D ambiguous. Between the trimmed V and J ends, which lost 4 bases and 0 bases, there was a span of 7 bases. The CDR3 loop spans 14 amino acids. From germline, CDR1 is SNHLY and CDR2 FYNNEI. CDR3 amino acids: CASSAIDSYNEQFF. CDR3 sequence (DNA): TGTGCCAGCAGTGCAATAGACTCCTACAATGAGCAGTTCTTC.